This TCR beta chain was sequenced for a study of control samples from healthy donors and cancer patients. The CDR3 loop spans 16 amino acids. Trimming removed 1 base from V and 4 bases from J; junction bases left unmatched: 1. Germline loops: CDR1 SGHTA, CDR2 FQGTGA. Some clones are missing from TCRdb's copy, which holds only in-frame ones; the method was immunoSEQ multiplex PCR. The sample consists of more than 120,000 clones, 91% of them appearing once. The receptor comes from a man aged 30-40 years in good health. This sequence joins TRBV7-3 and TRBJ1-6; the match to TRBD1 covers 10 bases. Sequencing was done on a sample of blood. Written as DNA, the CDR3 is TGTGCCAGCAGCTTAAGGGGACAGGGGTATAATTCACCCCTCCACTTT. Amino acid sequence: CASSLRGQGYNSPLHF. Full variable domain (rest looked up from reference TRBV7-3 and TRBJ1-6): GAGVSQTPSNKVTEKGKYVELRCDPISGHTALYWYRQSLGQGPEFLIYFQGTGAADDSGLPNDRFFAVRPEGSVSTLKIQRTERGDSAVYLCASSLRGQGYNSPLHFGNGTRLTVT.